One and the same sample provided the 23 T cell receptor beta chains below, sequenced in a study of T cells in pancreatic ductal adenocarcinoma. Assay: immunoSEQ multiplex PCR; the TCRdb copy retains only in-frame clones and omits some. The data contain about 97,000 clones, about 95% of them singletons. The selected patients with pancreatic ductal adenocarcinoma had surgery but no neoadjuvant therapy. The sequencing input was PBMCs. The source is a human donor with pancreatic ductal adenocarcinoma.

This clone was observed a handful of times. V usage is TRBV28 and J usage is TRBJ1-1; a weak D match, TRBD1 (6 bases). Trimming shortened V by 2 bases and J by 5 bases, and 9 bases separated the two germline ends. CDR1 is MDHEN, CDR2 SYDVKM, per germline. The CDR3 has 13 amino acids. Here the CDR3 DNA reads TGTGCCAGCAGTTTACGGCAGGGGACTGAAGCTTTCTTT. As protein: CASSLRQGTEAFF. The full variable domain, with the rest looked up from reference TRBV28 and TRBJ1-1, is DVKVTQSSRYLVKRTGEKVFLECVQDMDHENMFWYRQDPGLGLRLIYFSYDVKMKEKGDIPEGYSVSREKKERFSLILESASTNQTSMYLCASSLRQGTEAFFGQGTRLTVV.

CDR3 sequence: CASRAGTGGFNEQFF. DNA of the CDR3: TGTGCCAGCAGGGCCGGGACAGGGGGCTTTAATGAGCAGTTCTTC. This chain links TRBV6-6 with TRBJ2-1, with TRBD1 identical over 12 bases. Trimming cost V 6 bases and J 7 bases; bases outside gene matches: 7. The CDR3 consists of 15 residues. The V gene's germline CDR1 is MNHNY and CDR2 SVGAGI (reference sequence).

The rearrangement uses TRBV4-1 and TRBJ2-4; 9 bases fit TRBD1. The V and J ends lost 0 bases and 0 bases, in that order; junction bases with no gene match: 12. CDR3 length: 20 amino acids. From germline, CDR1 is MGHRA and CDR2 YSYEKL. CDR3 nucleotides: TGCGCCAGCAGCCAAGAACGGCGAACAGGGGGCAGGGGAGCCAAAAACATTCAGTACTTC. It encodes CASSQERRTGGRGAKNIQYF.

The V gene is TRBV28, the J gene TRBJ1-1; D remains unclear. Germline CDR1 and CDR2: MDHEN and SYDVKM. V lost 8 bases and J lost 2, with 12 bases in between. The CDR3 is 13 amino acids. DNA for the CDR3: TGTGCCAGCTGCGTGTCCGTAAACACTGAAGCTTTCTTT. Its translation: CASCVSVNTEAFF.

The V and J genes are TRBV19 and TRBJ1-5; 11 nucleotides match TRBD1. Germline CDR1 is LNHDA and CDR2 is SQIVND (reference sequence). J lost 2 bases, V lost 7 bases, and 4 bases had no gene match. The CDR3 covers 15 residues. The CDR3: CASTDRGLGNQPQHF. The CDR3 DNA sequence: TGTGCCAGTACGGACAGGGGGCTAGGCAATCAGCCCCAGCATTTT.

This clone was detected only once. The rearrangement links TRBV29-1 to TRBJ2-7; D gene unclear. The CDR3 is 13 amino acids. CDR1 is SQVTM, CDR2 ANQGSEA, per germline. Trimming took 3 bases from V and 0 from J, leaving 9 bases between them. The CDR3 sequence is CSVDRIHSYEQYF. DNA of the CDR3: TGCAGCGTTGACAGGATACACTCCTACGAGCAGTACTTC.

The chain uses TRBV25-1 and TRBJ1-1; no firm D call. This CDR3 contains 14 residues. Trimming removed 0 bases from V and 11 bases from J, with 16 bases in between. Germline CDR1 MGHDK, CDR2 SYGVNS. Here the CDR3 reads CASSEYKAEARAFF. For the CDR3, the DNA is TGTGCCAGCAGTGAATATAAGGCGGAGGCTCGGGCTTTCTTT. Full variable domain (outside the CDR3, taken from reference TRBV25-1 and TRBJ1-1): EADIYQTPRYLVIGTGKKITLECSQTMGHDKMYWYQQDPGMELHLIHYSYGVNSTEKGDLSSESTVSRIRTEHFPLTLESARPSHTSQYLCASSEYKAEARAFFGQGTRLTVV.

The rearrangement uses TRBV6-1 and TRBJ2-7; TRBD2 matches at 7 bases. This CDR3 has 18 residues. The V segment lost 2 bases and the J segment 1 base; nucleotides outside the gene matches: 14. Germline assignment: CDR1 MNHNS and CDR2 SASEGT. The CDR3 here is CASSEIPSGLAVSYEQYF. The DNA for the CDR3 is TGTGCCAGCAGTGAAATCCCCAGCGGGCTAGCGGTATCCTACGAGCAGTACTTC.

The chain has TRBV5-1 and TRBJ2-7, with TRBD2 matching 7 bases. J gave up 6 bases and V 7 bases, and 4 bases lay outside the gene matches. CDR3 length: 11 amino acids. Germline CDR1 SGHRS, CDR2 YFSETQ. CDR3 sequence reads: CASQAGAEQYF. CDR3 in DNA: TGCGCCAGCCAGGCGGGAGCCGAGCAGTACTTC.

The genes are TRBV28 and TRBJ1-1, with D tentatively TRBD1 (5 bases). CDR1 is MDHEN, CDR2 SYDVKM, per germline. With 8 bases removed from V and 4 bases from J, the gap between germline ends came to 11 bases. CDR3 size: 12 residues. Here the CDR3 reads CASAGELTEAFF. Here the CDR3 DNA reads TGTGCCAGCGCGGGGGAACTCACTGAAGCTTTCTTT.

The genes are TRBV6-1 and TRBJ1-1; TRBD1 aligns across 9 bases. The CDR3 runs 13 residues. V shed 7 bases, J shed 4 bases, and the junction held 4 bases outside the gene matches. CDR1 and CDR2 from the germline V gene are MNHNS and SASEGT. This CDR3 reads CASTPTGGTEAFF. The CDR3, as DNA: TGTGCCAGCACACCGACAGGGGGCACTGAAGCTTTCTTT.

The chain is built from TRBV4-2 and TRBJ2-5, with a tentative D call TRBD1 (6 bases). Germline V gene lookup returns CDR1 LGHNA and CDR2 YNFKEQ. This CDR3 has 13 amino acids. The ends were cut back, 3 bases at V and 5 bases at J, with 10 bases in the middle. CDR3 coding DNA: TGTGCCAGCAGCCAGCAGGGGACCGAGACCCAGTACTTC. This gives the protein CASSQQGTETQYF.

V gene TRBV11-2 combines with J gene TRBJ2-1; 7 nucleotides line up with TRBD1. CDR1 and CDR2 from the germline V gene are SGHAT and FQNNGV. V gave up 5 bases and J gave up 6 bases; unmatched junction bases: 10. CDR3 length: 15 residues. The DNA of the CDR3 is TGTGCCAGCAGCCTAACAGGGGCGAGAGGCAATGAGCAGTTCTTC. Translation gives CASSLTGARGNEQFF.

The rearrangement joins TRBV10-1 to TRBJ1-1; D is possibly TRBD1 (6 bases). This CDR3 is built from 13 residues. V lost 5 bases, J lost 10 bases, and 17 bases lay in between. Germline CDR1 reads WNHNN; CDR2 reads SYGVQD (reference sequence). The CDR3 sequence: CASSYYRVWGAFF. CDR3 DNA: TGCGCCAGCAGTTACTACAGGGTTTGGGGAGCTTTCTTT.

The J gene is TRBJ2-7, the V gene TRBV7-9; D unclear. Trimming removed 2 bases from V and 0 bases from J, with 8 bases in between. CDR3 size: 14 residues. Germline V gene data show CDR1 as SEHNR and CDR2 as FQNEAQ (reference sequence). The CDR3 protein is CASSLLTDSYEQYF. DNA for the CDR3: TGTGCCAGCAGCTTATTAACAGACTCCTACGAGCAGTACTTC.

The gene calls are TRBV6-4 and TRBJ2-7; D gene uncertain. The CDR3 is made up of 11 amino acids. Trimming removed 8 bases at V and 2 bases at J, with 7 bases between. CDR1 is MRHNA and CDR2 is SNTAGT in the germline V gene. CDR3 region: CASGLPYEQYF. The CDR3 region has the DNA TGTGCCAGCGGGCTCCCCTACGAGCAGTACTTC.

V usage is TRBV19 and J usage is TRBJ1-2; D not resolved. V lost 5 bases to trimming and J lost 5 bases, with 12 bases between them. Germline assignment: CDR1 LNHDA and CDR2 SQIVND (reference sequence). This CDR3 contains 13 residues. The CDR3 reads CASSPQDRYGYTF. The CDR3 nucleotides are TGTGCCAGTAGTCCCCAGGATAGGTATGGCTACACCTTC.

The V gene is TRBV28, the J gene TRBJ1-4, with D possibly matching TRBD1 (5 bases). Germline CDR1 is MDHEN and CDR2 is SYDVKM. The CDR3 totals 14 residues. V lost 6 bases and J lost 3, with 11 bases in between. CDR3 nucleotides: TGTGCCAGCAGGCGGGGCGCGGCTAATGAAAAACTGTTTTTT. Translated, it gives CASRRGAANEKLFF.

The rearrangement uses TRBV7-8 and TRBJ2-1, with D perhaps TRBD2 (5 bases). The V end was cut by 2 bases, the J end by 5 bases, with 13 bases between. CDR1 is SGHVS and CDR2 is FQNEAQ in the germline V gene. The CDR3 is 15 amino acids. CDR3 region: CASSLKRTPNNEQFF. CDR3 DNA: TGTGCCAGCAGCTTAAAGAGGACTCCAAACAATGAGCAGTTCTTC.

V and J are TRBV7-2 and TRBJ2-1, with a possible D match to TRBD2 (6 bases). There are 12 residues in the CDR3. V was clipped by 0 bases and J by 12 bases, with 9 bases between them. Germline assignment: CDR1 SGHTA and CDR2 FQGNSA. The CDR3 protein is CASSLAWRGQFF. The CDR3 bases are TGTGCCAGCAGCTTAGCCTGGAGGGGGCAGTTCTTC.

V usage is TRBV5-1 and J usage is TRBJ1-1, with 8 nucleotides matching TRBD1. Trimming removed 4 bases from V and 0 bases from J; junction bases left unmatched: 8. Germline V gene sequence: CDR1 SGHRS, CDR2 YFSETQ. This CDR3 contains 16 residues. CDR3 DNA: TGCGCCAGCAGCCCCTACGGGACAGGAATGAACACTGAAGCTTTCTTT. Amino acids: CASSPYGTGMNTEAFF.

Here the CDR3 reads CASSAQGLHEQYF. In DNA, the CDR3 is TGTGCCAGCAGCGCGCAGGGTCTCCACGAGCAGTACTTC. The chain is built from TRBV9 and TRBJ2-7, with a weak D call TRBD1 (5 bases). Trimming cost V 3 bases and J 5 bases, with 12 bases left between them. In germline, CDR1 is SGDLS, CDR2 YYNGEE. This CDR3 region has 13 residues.

The chain links TRBV5-1 to TRBJ2-5; D remains unclear. V dropped 1 base and J dropped 5 bases, with 15 bases sitting between them. The length of the CDR3 is 15 residues. Looked up from germline, CDR1 is SGHRS and CDR2 is YFSETQ. CDR3 residues: CASSLTVVYIETQYF. DNA for the CDR3: TGCGCCAGCAGCTTGACAGTTGTGTATATCGAGACCCAGTACTTC.